This entry concerns a single T cell receptor beta chain. The germline gives CDR1 KGHDR, CDR2 SFDVKD. CDR3 length: 18 residues. The trim removed 1 base at V and 5 bases at J, leaving 15 bases unmatched. Data came from immunoSEQ multiplex PCR; TCRdb stores just in-frame clones and leaves some out. The sample lists around 89,000 clones; 55% to 75% were seen once. The entry originates in a study of blood T cell repertoires in COVID-19. Study in general: PBMCs, B-cell-depleted T cells, or T cells were the source of the cDNA or gDNA that made up the material.

Sequenced sample: peripheral blood. The sequence was obtained from an elderly woman with acute or convalescent COVID-19. The chain is built from TRBV24-1 and TRBJ2-5, with TRBD2 matching over 7 bases. CDR3 sequence reads: CATSDFGPRGLVWETQYF. CDR3 coding DNA: TGTGCCACCAGTGATTTCGGGCCCCGAGGACTAGTCTGGGAGACCCAGTACTTC.